This T cell receptor (beta chain) was captured by sequencing in a study of cytomegalovirus exposure and HLA in healthy donors. Overall study results and limits: What a later analysis reportedly showed was that an Asian-associated ancestry cluster had fewer N-insertions than the approximately 700-donor mean. Within an earlier analysis, most TCR beta V segments proved productive either about 87% or about 30% of the time.

V gave up 1 base and J gave up 7 bases; unmatched junction bases: 12. The CDR3 loop spans 17 amino acids. Germline assignment: CDR1 LGHNA and CDR2 YNFKEQ. On this clone itself: What it binds is unknown.

The PCR made use of 60 Vbeta and 13 Jbeta primers. Some clones are missing from TCRdb's copy, which holds only in-frame ones; the method was immunoSEQ multiplex PCR. The sample yields about 150,000 clones, around 79% seen once. The chain recombines TRBV4-2 with TRBJ1-2, with 10 bases fitting TRBD1. The sequence derives from a woman aged 30 to 39 in good health and CMV-seronegative. The sequencing sample was made of PBMCs. CDR3 coding DNA: TGTGCCAGCAGCCAAGCCGGGACAGGGGAAAGTTCTTCTGGCTACACCTTC. Translation: CASSQAGTGESSSGYTF.